This TCR beta chain stems from a study of T cells after yellow fever vaccination. Whole-study context: Preparation used SMART-Seq v4 Ultra Low Input for the low-cell-number fractions.

Generation of TCR cDNA used 5'RACE template switching (which added a universal primer site and UMIs). MiXCR, run by TCRdb on the 5' RACE reads, gives a single entry per CDR3 protein. The data contain 68,000 or so distinct CDR3 sequences, less than 8.5% of them seen just once; the ten biggest clones take up approximately 35%. Study-wide results and caveats: It was a small share of clonotypes that appeared in both CD4 and CD8 compartments. Though weaker, the secondary response peaked faster, on day 5 versus 15.

This clonotype was recorded many times. The antigen is unknown. CDR1 is DFQATT and CDR2 is SNEGSKA in the germline V gene (reference sequence). The V and J ends lost 3 bases and 8 bases, in that order; junction bases with no gene match: 5. The CDR3 is made up of 12 amino acids. Sequenced material: CD8+ T cells sorted from PBMCs, taken 45 days after the first yellow fever vaccination. This TCR came from a man aged 18-30 years who received the YFV17D yellow fever vaccine. This chain links TRBV20-1 with TRBJ2-7; TRBD1 agrees at 9 bases. Here the CDR3 DNA reads TGCAGTGCTAGGGGGACAGGGTTGCAGCAGTACTTC. Protein: CSARGTGLQQYF.